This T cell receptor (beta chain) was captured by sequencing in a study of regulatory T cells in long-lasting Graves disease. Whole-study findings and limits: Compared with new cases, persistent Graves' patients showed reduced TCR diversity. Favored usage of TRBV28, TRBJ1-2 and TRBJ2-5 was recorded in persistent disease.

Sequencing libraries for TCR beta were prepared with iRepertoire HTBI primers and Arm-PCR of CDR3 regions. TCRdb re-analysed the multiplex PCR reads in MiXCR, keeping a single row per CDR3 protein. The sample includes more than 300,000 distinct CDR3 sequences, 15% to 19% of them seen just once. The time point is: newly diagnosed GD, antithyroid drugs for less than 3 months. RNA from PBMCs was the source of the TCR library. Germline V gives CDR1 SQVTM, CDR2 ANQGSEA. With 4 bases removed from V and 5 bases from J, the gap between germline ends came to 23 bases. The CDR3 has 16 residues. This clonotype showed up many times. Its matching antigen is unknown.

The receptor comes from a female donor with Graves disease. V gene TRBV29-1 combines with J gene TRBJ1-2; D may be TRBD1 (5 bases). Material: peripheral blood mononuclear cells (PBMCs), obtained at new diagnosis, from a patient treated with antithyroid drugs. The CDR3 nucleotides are TGCAGCGTTGGGGGAGAACCCGGGACGGATAGATATGGCTACACCTTC. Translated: CSVGGEPGTDRYGYTF.